A single sample is the source of the 17 T cell receptor beta chains below, sequenced in a study of metastatic and nonmetastatic thyroid tumors. TCRdb re-called clones via MiXCR from the PCR reads. The sample has about 40,000 clones, about 16% seen once. None of the patients had undergone any treatment ahead of thyroid surgery. Sequencing was done on a sample of blood. The receptors stem from a female donor with papillary thyroid cancer or a benign thyroid nodule (not recorded which). Some clones in this sample may be carry-over from other donors' samples.

This clone was counted at least ten times. The chain links TRBV5-1 to TRBJ1-1; D unresolved. The CDR3 consists of 14 residues. CDR1 and CDR2 (germline): SGHRS, YFSETQ. V was pared by 4 bases and J by 0 bases, with 10 bases between. In DNA form, the CDR3 reads TGCGCCAGCAGCGACACCTACCTGAACACTGAAGCTTTCTTT. Translation: CASSDTYLNTEAFF.

This clone was seen at least ten times. J is TRBJ1-1 and V is TRBV27; D not resolved. V was trimmed by 2 bases and J by 2 bases, leaving 12 bases between them. Per germline, CDR1 MNHEY and CDR2 SMNVEV (reference sequence). This CDR3 has 15 residues. The CDR3 DNA is TGTGCCAGCAGTTTAATAGCGACCTCTAACACTGAAGCTTTCTTT. Translated: CASSLIATSNTEAFF.

This clone has just a few counts. This chain joins TRBV28 and TRBJ2-2, with D tentatively TRBD1 or TRBD2 (5 bases each). CDR1 and CDR2 from the germline V gene are MDHEN and SYDVKM. V lost 5 bases and J 7 bases, leaving 11 bases between the germline ends. The CDR3 is 13 amino acids. The CDR3 DNA reads as TGTGCCAGCAGTACTAGGGGAATCGGGGAGCTGTTTTTT. Protein product: CASSTRGIGELFF.

In its sample, this clone was seen many times. The chain uses TRBV10-3 and TRBJ2-1; 9 nucleotides align to TRBD1. V lost 10 bases to trimming and J lost 5 bases; unmatched junction nucleotides: 6. CDR3 size: 13 residues. Germline V gene sequence: CDR1 ENHRY, CDR2 SYGVKD. CDR3 amino acids: CANRQGGDNEQFF. CDR3 DNA: TGTGCCAACCGACAGGGGGGAGACAATGAGCAGTTCTTC.

This chain connects TRBV28 to TRBJ1-2, with 7 bases fitting TRBD1. CDR1 and CDR2 from the germline V gene are MDHEN and SYDVKM. V shed 5 bases and J 5 bases; nucleotides not matched to a gene: 8. The CDR3 is made up of 14 amino acids. CDR3 loop: CASSVRGSKYGYTF. The CDR3 nucleotides are TGTGCCAGCAGTGTCAGGGGGTCGAAGTATGGCTACACCTTC.

This clone came up many times. The V call is TRBV28, the J call TRBJ1-4; TRBD1 matches 7 bases. The CDR3 spans 14 residues. The trim removed 7 bases at V and 7 bases at J, leaving 9 bases unmatched. Germline-derived CDR1 and CDR2 are MDHEN and SYDVKM. The CDR3 loop reads CASITDRVGEKLFF. The CDR3, as DNA: TGTGCCAGCATTACCGACAGGGTGGGTGAAAAACTGTTTTTT.

By its share, this clone is medium-sized. This chain links TRBV27 with TRBJ2-7, with TRBD1 matching 11 bases. The V segment lost 5 bases and the J segment 1 base; nucleotides outside the gene matches: 4. Germline CDR1 MNHEY, CDR2 SMNVEV (reference sequence). This CDR3 has 15 amino acids. Here the CDR3 reads CASSRGTGGSYEQYF. For the CDR3, the DNA is TGTGCCAGCAGTCGTGGGACAGGGGGTTCCTACGAGCAGTACTTC.

This clone was picked up a small number of times. J is TRBJ2-1 and V is TRBV15; D is perhaps TRBD1 (5 bases). This CDR3 comprises 14 residues. Looked up from germline, CDR1 is LNHNV and CDR2 is YYDKDF (reference sequence). Trimming removed 5 bases at V and 16 bases at J, with 24 bases between. The CDR3, as DNA: TGTGCCACCAGCCTTGAACAGGCGTACAATGATCAATTCTTC. Translation: CATSLEQAYNDQFF.

This clone was counted at least ten times. The rearrangement joins TRBV5-6 to TRBJ1-1; a weak D match, TRBD1 (5 bases). V lost 6 bases, J lost 4 bases, and 13 bases lay in between. This CDR3 has 13 amino acids. In germline, CDR1 is SGHDT, CDR2 YYEEEE. The CDR3 coding sequence is TGTGCCAGCAACCTGGAAGGGACCACTGAAGCTTTCTTT. Protein product: CASNLEGTTEAFF.

This clone is judged medium-sized. The V gene is TRBV11-2, the J gene TRBJ1-1; the D is unclear. The length of the CDR3 is 11 residues. Between the trimmed V and J ends, which lost 6 bases and 5 bases, there was a span of 7 bases. The germline gives CDR1 SGHAT, CDR2 FQNNGV. CDR3 sequence: CASREYTEAFF. The CDR3 DNA reads as TGTGCCAGCAGGGAGTATACTGAAGCTTTCTTT. Combining the CDR3 with reference TRBV11-2 and TRBJ1-1 gives the whole variable domain EAGVAQSPRYKIIEKRQSVAFWCNPISGHATLYWYQQILGQGPKLLIQFQNNGVVDDSQLPKDRFSAERLKGVDSTLKIQPAKLEDSAVYLCASREYTEAFFGQGTRLTVV.

This clone showed up many times. The rearrangement links TRBV28 to TRBJ2-7; D is possibly TRBD1 or TRBD2 (6 bases each). CDR1 MDHEN and CDR2 SYDVKM come from the germline V gene. This CDR3 contains 14 residues. Trimming took 7 bases from V and 3 from J, leaving 16 bases between them. CDR3 in amino acids: CASKGLRGDYEQYF. The CDR3 bases are TGTGCCAGCAAGGGGTTGAGGGGGGACTACGAGCAGTACTTC. The whole variable domain, filled in from reference TRBV28 and TRBJ2-7, reads DVKVTQSSRYLVKRTGEKVFLECVQDMDHENMFWYRQDPGLGLRLIYFSYDVKMKEKGDIPEGYSVSREKKERFSLILESASTNQTSMYLCASKGLRGDYEQYFGPGTRLTVT.

This clone was seen repeatedly, ten times or more. V is TRBV10-3 and J is TRBJ2-7; D is ambiguous. V was trimmed by 7 bases and J by 0 bases, leaving 7 bases between them. Per germline, CDR1 ENHRY and CDR2 SYGVKD. This CDR3 is 12 amino acids long. CDR3 bases: TGTGCCATCAAGGGAATCTCCTACGAGCAGTACTTC. Its translation is CAIKGISYEQYF.

The table lists this clone with many counts. Just one base apart from a much larger clone, this may be a read error. J is TRBJ2-1 and V is TRBV27, with D uncertain. From germline, CDR1 is MNHEY and CDR2 SMNVEV (reference sequence). The CDR3 sequence is 12 residues long. The CDR3 coding sequence is TGTGCCAGCAGTCCACGGATCAATGAGCGGTTCTTC. This sequence encodes CASSPRINERFF.

In this sample, this clone turned up many times. The chain employs TRBV9 and TRBJ2-1; 10 bases are a match to TRBD2. The CDR3 extends over 17 amino acids. V shed 3 bases, J shed 2 bases, and the junction held 8 bases outside the gene matches. Germline loops: CDR1 SGDLS, CDR2 YYNGEE. The CDR3 DNA reads as TGTGCCAGCAGCGCCGGACTAGCGGAAACTACCTACAATGAGCAGTTCTTC. This codes for CASSAGLAETTYNEQFF. Full variable domain (remainder filled in from reference TRBV9 and TRBJ2-1): DSGVTQTPKHLITATGQRVTLRCSPRSGDLSVYWYQQSLDQGLQFLIQYYNGEERAKGNILERFSAQQFPDLHSELNLSSLELGDSALYFCASSAGLAETTYNEQFFGPGTRLTVL.

This clone occurred a few times. Since a much larger clone is just one base distant, this may be a read error. The V call is TRBV6-1, the J call TRBJ2-1, with TRBD2 matching over 8 bases. The CDR3 length is 16 residues. Trimming took 4 bases from V and 13 from J; bases not matched to a gene: 18. Germline V gene lookup returns CDR1 MNHNS and CDR2 SASEGT. CDR3 sequence (DNA): TGTGCCAGCAGTGCAACGACTGGCGGGAGGTTGAGTGATCAGTTCTTC. Its translation: CASSATTGGRLSDQFF.

Of note for this clone: This could be a read error, since a much larger clone is one nucleotide away. The genes are TRBV20-1 and TRBJ2-2; 11 bases fit TRBD1. CDR3 length: 16 amino acids. Germline values: CDR1 DFQATT, CDR2 SNEGSKA (reference sequence). V was clipped by 1 base and J by 12 bases; unmatched bases: 13. CDR3 residues: CSARAPGQGDTVKLFF. The CDR3 nucleotides read TGCAGTGCTAGAGCTCCGGGACAGGGGGACACCGTGAAGCTGTTTTTT.

At least ten counts were recorded for this clone. This chain uses TRBV15 with TRBJ2-5, with D unclear. The germline gives CDR1 LNHNV, CDR2 YYDKDF (reference sequence). This CDR3 is 15 amino acids long. The V and J ends lost 0 bases and 5 bases respectively, with 13 bases between them. Written as DNA, the CDR3 is TGTGCCACCAGCAGAGATTCTGGGTACGGGGAGACCCAGTACTTC. Its protein is CATSRDSGYGETQYF.